Listed below are T cell receptor beta chains from one sample, sequenced in a study of cytomegalovirus exposure and HLA in healthy donors. Sequenced by immunoSEQ multiplex PCR; TCRdb stores in-frame clones only, minus some. The table includes about 200,000 clones, roughly 76% detected once. Sequencing was performed on PBMCs. The receptors here all came from a woman aged 25 to 39 in good health and CMV-seropositive. CDR3s include the opening cysteine and the closing phenylalanine or tryptophan. D genes are given only for firm matches. Only part of the rows carry a size: once, few, many, or a class if the clone is expanded.

j_call clone_size v_call d_call cdr3_nt cdr3_aa
TRBJ1-2 - TRBV2 TRBD1 TGTGCCAGCGGGACAGATGAATATGGCTACACCTTC CASGTDEYGYTF
TRBJ1-5 - TRBV21-1 - TGTGCCAGCAGCCCTACAGGGAATCGGGACAATCAGCCCCAGCATTTT CASSPTGNRDNQPQHF
TRBJ2-1 - TRBV6-6 TRBD2 TGTGCCAGCAGTTACCCCAGAGTTACTAGCGGGGACGGGCAGTTCTTC CASSYPRVTSGDGQFF
TRBJ2-7 - TRBV5-6 TRBD1 TGTGCCAGCAGCGCTAGGAGGACAGGGGAGACCGAGCAGTACTTC CASSARRTGETEQYF
TRBJ1-2 - TRBV5-4 - TGTGCCAGCAGCGTAGGGGGGGAGGACTATGGCTACACCTTC CASSVGGEDYGYTF
TRBJ2-7 - TRBV28 - TGTGCCAGCATTACAAAGAGTGGGACTCCCAACTACGAGCAGTACTTC CASITKSGTPNYEQYF
TRBJ2-5 - TRBV30 TRBD2 TGTGCCTGCGCCTGGGATGGGCGGGGGGGCCTTGGGGAGACCCAGTACTTC CACAWDGRGGLGETQYF
TRBJ2-1 once TRBV6-6 - TGTGCCAGCAGTTATAACGGGAAGTTCTTC CASSYNGKFF
TRBJ1-5 - TRBV18 TRBD1 TGTGCCAGCTCAGCGTCAGGGGGGAGTCAGCCCCAGCATTTT CASSASGGSQPQHF
TRBJ1-2 - TRBV29-1 - TGCAGCGTCGGACAGAGAGATGGCTACACCTTC CSVGQRDGYTF
TRBJ2-2 - TRBV30 - TGTGCCTGGAGGCGGGGTATTGAGGACACCGGGGAGCTGTTTTTT CAWRRGIEDTGELFF
TRBJ1-2 - TRBV7-9 TRBD1 TGTGCCAGCAGCTTTGGCTTAGACGGGACAGCAAACTATGGCTACACCTTC CASSFGLDGTANYGYTF
TRBJ2-5 - TRBV2 TRBD1 TGTGCCAGTTGCTCGACAGGGGAAGGTGGAGAGACCCAGTACTTC CASCSTGEGGETQYF
TRBJ2-2 - TRBV5-1 - TGCGCCAGCAGCTTTTCCGTCGGGGAGCTGTTTTTT CASSFSVGELFF
TRBJ2-1 once TRBV7-2 - TGTGCCAGCAGCTTAGCGTTTAACTCCTACAATGAGCAGTTCTTC CASSLAFNSYNEQFF
TRBJ1-2 - TRBV6-6 - TGTGCCAGCAGTAATGGACAAAACTATGGCTACACCTTC CASSNGQNYGYTF
TRBJ2-5 - TRBV9 TRBD2 TGTGCCAGCAGCGTATCCACCGGGACTAGCGGGGGACAAGAGACCCAGTACTTC CASSVSTGTSGGQETQYF
TRBJ2-3 - TRBV9 - TGTGCCAGCAGCGTAGCAACAGACACAGATACGCAGTATTTT CASSVATDTDTQYF
TRBJ1-2 - TRBV7-9 TRBD1 TGTGCCAGCAGTTCGGACAGGCAGGGCAATGGCTACACCTTC CASSSDRQGNGYTF
TRBJ2-1 - TRBV2 TRBD2 TGTGCCAGCAGTGAAGTTGGTGGGAGGGTCGTGAATGAGCAGTTCTTC CASSEVGGRVVNEQFF
TRBJ1-2 once TRBV30 - TGTGCCTGGAGTGTACGGTGGGGGGACGGCTACACCTTC CAWSVRWGDGYTF
TRBJ2-7 - TRBV4-2 - TGTGCCAGCAGCCAAGGGAGGGCCTACGAGCAGTACTTC CASSQGRAYEQYF
TRBJ2-1 - TRBV6-5 TRBD2 TGTGCCAGCAGTTCGGTAGCGGGAGGGAGGGCCAATGAGCAGTTCTTC CASSSVAGGRANEQFF
TRBJ1-1 - TRBV7-9 - TGTGCCAGCAGCCACCCGTGGCCGAACACTGAAGCTTTCTTT CASSHPWPNTEAFF
TRBJ2-7 - TRBV4-3 TRBD2 TGCGCCAGCAGCCAAGTTGGGGGGGGGTCCTACGAGCAGTACTTC CASSQVGGGSYEQYF
TRBJ1-2 - TRBV11-2 - TGTGCCAGCAGCTCCTCTACCCCTGGGCTCTATGGCTACACCTTC CASSSSTPGLYGYTF
TRBJ2-7 once TRBV15 TRBD1 TGTGCCACCAGGGAGACAGGGGACTACGAGCAGTACTTC CATRETGDYEQYF
TRBJ2-3 - TRBV9 - TGTGCCAGCAGCGTAGGGGGCGGGGAGGGGGCAGATACGCAGTATTTT CASSVGGGEGADTQYF
TRBJ1-2 - TRBV11-2 TRBD1 TGTGCCAGCAGCTTAGGCTTACAGGGGTTGGAATATGGCTACACCTTC CASSLGLQGLEYGYTF
TRBJ1-1 - TRBV2 - TGTGCCAGCAGTATCGGGGAGGGAACTGAAGCTTTCTTT CASSIGEGTEAFF
TRBJ1-3 few TRBV5-1 - TGCGCCAGCTGTCCTGGTATGGCCGGAAACACCATATATTTT CASCPGMAGNTIYF
TRBJ2-1 once TRBV9 - TGTGCCAGCAGCGCTCGAGGACAAAGCGGGCTGGCCTACAATGAGCAGTTCTTC CASSARGQSGLAYNEQFF
TRBJ1-2 - TRBV7-2 TRBD1 TGTGCCAGCAGCCCGAGTGGCCAGGGGGATGGCTACACCTTC CASSPSGQGDGYTF
TRBJ2-5 - TRBV30 - TGTGCCTGGAGTCAGGGAGGAGGGGAGACCCAGTACTTC CAWSQGGGETQYF
TRBJ2-5 - TRBV28 TRBD2 TGTGCCAGCAGTCCCGCTTCACGGACTAGCGGGAGGGAGACCCAGTACTTC CASSPASRTSGRETQYF
TRBJ2-2 - TRBV9 TRBD2 TGTGCCAGCAGCGTAAGAGCGGGAGGCACCGGGGAGCTGTTTTTT CASSVRAGGTGELFF
TRBJ2-7 - TRBV20-1 TRBD2 TGCAGTGCCGCTAGCGGAAACGAGCAGTACTTC CSAASGNEQYF
TRBJ2-5 - TRBV11-1 - TGTGCCAGCAGCTTTTGGGGCTGGGAGACCCAGTACTTC CASSFWGWETQYF
TRBJ1-6 - TRBV6-5 - TGTGCCAGCAGTCGAGACATCTCCTATAATTCACCCCTCCACTTT CASSRDISYNSPLHF
TRBJ1-2 once TRBV27 TRBD1 TGTGCCAGCAGACTACAGGGGACTAACTATGGCTACACCTTC CASRLQGTNYGYTF
TRBJ2-2 - TRBV4-2 TRBD2 TGTGCCAGCAGCCAGGCGCCACTAGCGGGAGGCCCCACCGGGGAGCTGTTTTTT CASSQAPLAGGPTGELFF
TRBJ2-2 - TRBV7-2 TRBD1 TGTGCCAGCAGTTCGACAGGGCCGACCGGGGAGCTGTTTTTT CASSSTGPTGELFF
TRBJ1-1 - TRBV5-1 - TGCGCCAGCAGCTTGGCCGGGCAGGGGAACACTGAAGCTTTCTTT CASSLAGQGNTEAFF
TRBJ2-1 - TRBV4-1 TRBD1 TGCGCCAGCAGCCAAACCTCCGGGACAGCGGCTGTGGGGCAGTTCTTC CASSQTSGTAAVGQFF
TRBJ1-1 - TRBV7-9 TRBD1 TGTGCCAGTACCAGACAGGGAATACATAGGTCTGAAGCTTTCTTT CASTRQGIHRSEAFF
TRBJ1-2 - TRBV18 - TGTGCCAGCTCAGATGGCAGGGACTATGGCTACACCTTC CASSDGRDYGYTF
TRBJ2-7 - TRBV28 - TGTGCCAGCAGTCTATCGGAGGCCGGAGCCTACGAGCAGTACTTC CASSLSEAGAYEQYF
TRBJ2-3 few TRBV18 TRBD1 TGTGCCAGCTCATCGGACAGGGTGAGCACAGATACGCAGTATTTT CASSSDRVSTDTQYF
TRBJ1-5 few TRBV5-6 TRBD1 TGTGCCAGCAGCCGGTGGGACAGGGGAAACAATCAGCCCCAGCATTTT CASSRWDRGNNQPQHF
TRBJ1-2 - TRBV11-2 TRBD1 TGTGCCAGCAGCCCAGGGGGGATCGGACAGGCTCCTAACTATGGCTACACCTTC CASSPGGIGQAPNYGYTF
TRBJ2-7 - TRBV7-9 - TGTGCCAGCAGCCGAACCGGGGTAGTAGACGAGCAGTACTTC CASSRTGVVDEQYF
TRBJ2-2 - TRBV7-2 TRBD2 TGTGCCAGCAGTTTAGCCGGCGGCGGGAGTGTTTTCGGGGAGCTGTTTTTT CASSLAGGGSVFGELFF
TRBJ1-1 - TRBV4-2 TRBD1 TGTGCCAGCAGCCTCTCACAGGGGGTAGCAAACGAAGCTTTCTTT CASSLSQGVANEAFF
TRBJ2-2 - TRBV10-3 TRBD2 TGTGCCATCAGGACTAGCGAGAACACCGGGGAGCTGTTTTTT CAIRTSENTGELFF
TRBJ1-2 - TRBV2 - TGTGCCAGCACCCCCACTGGTGGCTACACCTTC CASTPTGGYTF
TRBJ2-5 - TRBV9 - TGTGCCAGCAGCGTAGGTCCTTGGGAGGTTGGTGAGACCCAGTACTTC CASSVGPWEVGETQYF